A single sample gave rise to the 2 T cell receptor beta chains below, sequenced in a study of T cell responses to AZD1222 COVID-19 vaccine. TCRdb's copy holds only in-frame clones and misses some; the assay was immunoSEQ multiplex PCR. The top ten clones hold around 8.6% of a sample with more than 110,000 clones, approximately 85% of them seen once. The starting material was peripheral blood, obtained on day 0 of AZD1222 vaccination. The receptors were sampled from an adult in good health.

The genes are TRBV7-9 and TRBJ1-1; no reliable D call. Trimming took off 3 bases at V and 0 bases at J, with 11 bases between the two ends. Per the germline V gene, CDR1 is SEHNR and CDR2 is FQNEAQ (reference sequence). The CDR3 runs 15 residues. The CDR3 region is CASSFQTGVNTEAFF. The DNA for the CDR3 is TGTGCCAGCAGCTTCCAAACCGGGGTGAACACTGAAGCTTTCTTT.

The chain employs TRBV11-2 and TRBJ2-7, with D perhaps given as TRBD1 or TRBD2 (6 bases each). This CDR3 contains 15 residues. V was clipped by 2 bases and J by 3 bases, with 14 bases between them. The V gene's germline CDR1 is SGHAT and CDR2 FQNNGV. CDR3 nucleotides: TGTGCCAGCAGCTTAATCTCTGGAGGGGGCTACGAGCAGTACTTC. Protein product: CASSLISGGGYEQYF.